Listed below are T cell receptor beta chains from one sample, sequenced in a study of cytomegalovirus exposure and HLA in healthy donors. Data came from immunoSEQ multiplex PCR; TCRdb stores just in-frame clones and leaves some out. In the table there are more than 90,000 clones, 81% of which are singletons. The sequencing sample was made of PBMCs. The receptor set was obtained from an older woman in good health and CMV-seropositive. CDR3s include the opening cysteine and the closing phenylalanine or tryptophan. D genes are given only for firm matches. Not all rows give a size; the values are once, few, many and, for expanded clones, a class.

clone_size	v_call	j_call	d_call	cdr3_aa
.	TRBV7-2	TRBJ2-7	TRBD1	CASSLGQGATYEQYF
.	TRBV5-4	TRBJ2-1	TRBD2	CASSLGRERLNEQFF
.	TRBV7-9	TRBJ1-1	.	CASSSQGGTEAFF
.	TRBV5-8	TRBJ1-3	.	CASTLSGNTIYF
.	TRBV5-1	TRBJ1-4	.	CASSLTGGTNEKLFF
.	TRBV30	TRBJ2-7	TRBD2	CARSTSGTRRSYEQYF
.	TRBV6-6	TRBJ2-2	.	CASSYLALENTGELFF
.	TRBV29-1	TRBJ1-1	TRBD1	CSVGGQGGYTEAFF
.	TRBV11-2	TRBJ2-7	.	CASSLNSPPFYEQYF
.	TRBV9	TRBJ2-7	TRBD2	CASSVEGLAGVEQYF
.	TRBV5-4	TRBJ2-3	.	CASSVTRTTTDTQYF
.	TRBV19	TRBJ2-6	TRBD1	CASRRTGSSGANVLTF
.	TRBV11-3	TRBJ2-3	TRBD2	CASSLGASGSGDTQYF
.	TRBV7-3	TRBJ2-1	TRBD2	CASSPRVLAGGPGFRYNEQFF
.	TRBV28	TRBJ1-2	TRBD1	CASSPHVARGREGYTF
.	TRBV21-1	TRBJ2-3	.	CASGGTSGSPDTQYF
.	TRBV6-6	TRBJ1-1	.	CASSYEGAKNTEAFF
.	TRBV6-1	TRBJ2-1	TRBD2	CASSERTSGWGLNNEQFF
.	TRBV15	TRBJ2-7	TRBD2	CATSRAGGSYEQYF
.	TRBV30	TRBJ2-7	.	CAWEPGHPPYEQYF
.	TRBV6-1	TRBJ1-5	TRBD1	CASNTGTGDSQPQHF
.	TRBV4-1	TRBJ2-1	TRBD2	CASSLLRLRTSGHYNEQFF
.	TRBV7-9	TRBJ2-1	.	CASSEEIRGHEQFF
.	TRBV7-9	TRBJ1-1	.	CASSLVDSRAFF
.	TRBV6-5	TRBJ1-2	TRBD1	CASSYRGQGALGYTF
.	TRBV29-1	TRBJ1-1	TRBD1	CSVSDRANTEAFF
once	TRBV11-3	TRBJ1-2	.	CASSWEQSSYGYTF
few	TRBV30	TRBJ1-4	TRBD1	CACRNRDRDTEKLFF
few	TRBV5-5	TRBJ1-1	TRBD1	CASSWTGGGTEAFF
.	TRBV7-2	TRBJ2-7	.	CASSPGWTYEQYF